This T cell receptor beta chain was identified in a study of blood T cell repertoires in COVID-19. Looking at the study overall: Sites in the United States, Italy and Spain provided acute and convalescent COVID-19 samples. T cells, B-cell-depleted T cells, or PBMCs provided the cDNA or gDNA that served as material.

One Seattle source followed patients from active infection through their disease course. Study processing details: From reference gene primer amplification, estimates of nucleated cell counts were derived. Data came from immunoSEQ multiplex PCR; TCRdb stores just in-frame clones and leaves some out. V, J and clone size reflect that table, while D and trimming were determined from the DNA. There are 250,000 to 300,000 clones in the sample; about 90% occur only once, and 10% to 13% lies in the top ten. Sequencing was done on a sample of peripheral blood. The receptor was derived from a woman aged 70 to 79 with COVID-19, enrolled during active disease.

The CDR3 is CASSGIHLNEQFF. The CDR3 bases are TGTGCCAGCTCCGGGATCCATCTTAATGAGCAGTTCTTC. The V call is TRBV3-1 (or the pseudogene TRBV3-2), the J call TRBJ2-1; the D gene is possibly TRBD2 (5 bases). The CDR3 extends over 13 amino acids. Germline assignment: CDR1 LGHDT and CDR2 YNNKEL (reference sequence). Trimming took off 8 bases at V and 7 bases at J, with 15 bases between the two ends.